This TCR beta chain originates from a study of T cell repertoires in cytomegalovirus infection. Study context: Matching HLA type, along with CMV infection, was indicated by public TCR beta signatures.

General study points: Cumulative frequency of public TCR beta families picked out carriers of CMV plus the relevant HLA.

This clonotype was recorded many times. Antigen: not known. TCRdb fed the reads into MiXCR, producing one record per CDR3 protein. The sample includes 200,000 to 300,000 distinct CDR3 sequences, 9% to 15% of them seen just once. This CDR3 spans 15 amino acids. J lost 2 bases, V lost 0 bases, and 2 bases had no gene match. Germline CDR1 reads SGHTA; CDR2 reads FQGNSA. The clonotype was recovered from a human donor in good health (CMV status not recorded). Some clones in this sample may be carry-over from other donors' samples. Sequenced input: PBMCs. The chain links TRBV7-2 to TRBJ1-2; 8 nucleotides agree with TRBD1. The CDR3 sequence: CASSLATGENYGYTF. As DNA, the CDR3 is TGTGCCAGCAGCTTAGCGACAGGGGAAAACTATGGCTACACCTTC.